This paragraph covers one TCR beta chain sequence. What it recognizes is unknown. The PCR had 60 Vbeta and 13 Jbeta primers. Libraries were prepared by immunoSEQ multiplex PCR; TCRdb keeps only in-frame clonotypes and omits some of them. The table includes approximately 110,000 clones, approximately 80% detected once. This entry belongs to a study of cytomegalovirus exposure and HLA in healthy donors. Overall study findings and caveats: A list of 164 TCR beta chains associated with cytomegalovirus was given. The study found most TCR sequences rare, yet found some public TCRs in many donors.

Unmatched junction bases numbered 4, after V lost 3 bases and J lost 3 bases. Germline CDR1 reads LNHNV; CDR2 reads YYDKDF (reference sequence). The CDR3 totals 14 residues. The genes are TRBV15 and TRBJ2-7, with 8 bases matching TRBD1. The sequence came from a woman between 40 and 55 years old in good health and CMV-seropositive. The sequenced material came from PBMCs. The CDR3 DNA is TGTGCCACCAGCAGCCGCGGGACAGGCTACGAGCAGTACTTC. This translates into CATSSRGTGYEQYF.